The rows below give T cell receptor beta chains drawn from one sample of a study of T cell repertoires in cytomegalovirus infection. TCRdb itself ran the reads through MiXCR, one entry per CDR3 protein. The data contain roughly 500,000 distinct CDR3 sequences, under 55% of them singletons. Their cognate antigens are unknown. Sequenced material: cultured PBMCs, taken from culture after CMV antigen stimulation. The receptors derive from a human donor in good health (CMV status not recorded). Some clones in this sample may be carry-over from other donors' samples. Both conserved end residues are part of each CDR3. D genes are given only for firm matches. Size is stated for part of the rows, as once, few or many counts, or as a class when the clone is expanded.

few	TRBD1	TRBJ2-3	TRBV7-2	TGTGCCAGCAGCTCCGGGACAGTCACAGATACGCAGTATTTT	CASSSGTVTDTQYF
once	TRBD1	TRBJ1-5	TRBV4-1	TGCGCCAGCAGCCGAATACAGGGGGAGTATAGCAATCAGCCCCAGCATTTT	CASSRIQGEYSNQPQHF
.	.	TRBJ2-1	TRBV12-3/TRBV12-4	TGTGCCAGCAGTCTACAGCCCGGTGGTAATGAGCAGTTCTTC	CASSLQPGGNEQFF
.	.	TRBJ2-1	TRBV6-6	TGTGCCAGCAGTGGAGGGCAAACTGAGCAGTTCTTC	CASSGGQTEQFF
.	TRBD1	TRBJ2-1	TRBV27	TGTGCCAGCAGTTTAATGGGACAGGGGGCTATCAATGAGCAGTTCTTC	CASSLMGQGAINEQFF
.	.	TRBJ1-3	TRBV7-2	TGTGCCAGCAGCTTAGGATACACCATATATTTT	CASSLGYTIYF
.	.	TRBJ2-3	TRBV9	TGTGCCAGCAGCGTCCTAGAGACAGATACGCAGTATTTT	CASSVLETDTQYF
.	.	TRBJ1-4	TRBV6-1	TGTGCCACCAAGCAGCCCCTAACTATTGAAAAACTGTTTTTT	CATKQPLTIEKLFF
.	.	TRBJ2-7	TRBV10-3	TGTGCCATCAGCTCCGTTTTAAGGGGTTACGAGCAGTACTTC	CAISSVLRGYEQYF
.	TRBD2	TRBJ2-7	TRBV20-1	TGCAGTGCTAGTCCTAACGGGGAGGGTTACGAGCAGTACTTC	CSASPNGEGYEQYF
many	TRBD1	TRBJ1-1	TRBV7-2	TGTGCCAGCAGCTTGGGACAGGGGGCGAACACTGAAGCTTTCTTT	CASSLGQGANTEAFF
.	TRBD2	TRBJ2-3	TRBV18	TGTGCCAGCTCATCCCTACCAACCTTAGCGGGGGATCCAGATACGCAGTATTTT	CASSSLPTLAGDPDTQYF
.	.	TRBJ2-5	TRBV7-6	TGTGCCAGCACACTAGGAGGGGGGCGGCGGGAGACCCAGTACTTC	CASTLGGGRRETQYF
few	.	TRBJ1-5	TRBV10-2	TGCGCCAGCAGTGGCCCAGGAGGACAGCCCCAGCATTTT	CASSGPGGQPQHF
.	.	TRBJ2-3	TRBV28	TGTGCCAGCCGAGATCTAAGGGTGTGGGCCAGCACAGATACGCAGTATTTT	CASRDLRVWASTDTQYF
many	.	TRBJ2-2	TRBV7-2	TGTGCCAGCAGCTTAAGGACGGGAGAGAACACCGGGGAGCTGTTTTTT	CASSLRTGENTGELFF
.	TRBD1	TRBJ1-1	TRBV5-5	TGTGCCAGCAGCGCCCGGGACAGAGATAACACTGAAGCTTTCTTT	CASSARDRDNTEAFF
.	.	TRBJ2-1	TRBV6-2/TRBV6-3	TGTGCCAGCAGTTACTATGAGAGCTCCTACAATGAGCAGTTCTTC	CASSYYESSYNEQFF
.	.	TRBJ2-2	TRBV7-9	TGTGCCAGCAGCTCAATATCCGGGGAGCTGTTTTTT	CASSSISGELFF
.	TRBD2	TRBJ2-2	TRBV12-3/TRBV12-4	TGTGCCAGCAGGCCCGGGACTAGCGCCGGGGAGCTGTTTTTT	CASRPGTSAGELFF
.	TRBD2	TRBJ2-7	TRBV5-4	TGTGCCAGCAGCTTGGGAGGGGCGGGAGGGACGCCCTACGAGCAGTACTTC	CASSLGGAGGTPYEQYF
.	TRBD2	TRBJ2-1	TRBV14	TGTGCCAGCAGCCTCCTTAGCGGGGGCTGGGGGAATGAGCAGTTCTTC	CASSLLSGGWGNEQFF
few	.	TRBJ2-7	TRBV7-2	TGTGCCAGCAGCTTAGCCCAGGGGACTTACGAGCAGTACTTC	CASSLAQGTYEQYF